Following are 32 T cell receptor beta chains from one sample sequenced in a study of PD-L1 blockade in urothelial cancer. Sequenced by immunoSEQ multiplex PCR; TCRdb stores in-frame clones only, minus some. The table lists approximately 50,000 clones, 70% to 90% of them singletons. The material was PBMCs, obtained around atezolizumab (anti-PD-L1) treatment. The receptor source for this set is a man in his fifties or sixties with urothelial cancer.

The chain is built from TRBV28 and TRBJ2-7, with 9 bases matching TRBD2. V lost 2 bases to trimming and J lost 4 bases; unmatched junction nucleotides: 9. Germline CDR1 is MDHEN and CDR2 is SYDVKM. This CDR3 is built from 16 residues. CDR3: CASSLGPSGVAYEQYF. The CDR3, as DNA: TGTGCCAGCAGTTTAGGACCTAGCGGGGTGGCATACGAGCAGTACTTC.

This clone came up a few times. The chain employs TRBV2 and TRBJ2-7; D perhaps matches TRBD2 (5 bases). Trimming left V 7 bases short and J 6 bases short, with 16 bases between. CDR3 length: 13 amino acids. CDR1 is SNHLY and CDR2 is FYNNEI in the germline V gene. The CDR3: CASKEGARVEQYF. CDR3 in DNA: TGTGCCAGCAAAGAGGGCGCTCGGGTCGAGCAGTACTTC.

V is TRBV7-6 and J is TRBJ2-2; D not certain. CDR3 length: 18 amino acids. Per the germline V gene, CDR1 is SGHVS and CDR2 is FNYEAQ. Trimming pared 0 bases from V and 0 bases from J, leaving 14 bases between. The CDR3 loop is CASSLALGTTTNTGELFF. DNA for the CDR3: TGTGCCAGCAGCTTAGCGCTAGGAACTACAACGAACACCGGGGAGCTGTTTTTT.

CDR3 sequence (DNA): TGCAGCGTTGAAGGGGGACAGGCATTACAATATGGCTACACCTTC. This encodes CSVEGGQALQYGYTF. The chain has TRBV29-1 and TRBJ1-2, with 8 bases that match TRBD1. Germline V gene lookup returns CDR1 SQVTM and CDR2 ANQGSEA. The CDR3 is made up of 15 amino acids. V lost 1 base and J lost 5; bases outside the gene matches: 9.

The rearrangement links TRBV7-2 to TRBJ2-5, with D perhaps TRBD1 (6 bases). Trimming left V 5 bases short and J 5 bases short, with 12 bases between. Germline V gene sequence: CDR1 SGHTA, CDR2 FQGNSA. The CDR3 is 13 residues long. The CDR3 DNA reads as TGTGCCAGCAGCCAAGGGACAATGGAGACCCAGTACTTC. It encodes CASSQGTMETQYF.

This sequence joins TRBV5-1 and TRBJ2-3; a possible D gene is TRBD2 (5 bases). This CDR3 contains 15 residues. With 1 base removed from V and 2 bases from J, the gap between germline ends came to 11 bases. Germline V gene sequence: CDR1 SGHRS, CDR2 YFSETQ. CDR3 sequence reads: CASSLQSGVTDTQYF. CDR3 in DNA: TGCGCCAGCAGCTTGCAGTCCGGGGTCACAGATACGCAGTATTTT.

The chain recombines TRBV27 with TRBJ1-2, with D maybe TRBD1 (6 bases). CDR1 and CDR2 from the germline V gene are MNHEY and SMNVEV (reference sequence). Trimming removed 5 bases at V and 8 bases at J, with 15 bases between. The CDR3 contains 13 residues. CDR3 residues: CASSPIYRDGYTF. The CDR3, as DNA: TGTGCCAGCAGTCCCATCTACAGGGACGGCTACACCTTC.

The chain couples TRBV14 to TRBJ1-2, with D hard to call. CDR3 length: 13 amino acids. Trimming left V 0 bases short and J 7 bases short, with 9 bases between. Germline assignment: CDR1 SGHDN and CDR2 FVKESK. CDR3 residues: CASSQDLEFGYTF. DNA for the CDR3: TGTGCCAGCAGCCAAGATCTGGAGTTTGGCTACACCTTC.

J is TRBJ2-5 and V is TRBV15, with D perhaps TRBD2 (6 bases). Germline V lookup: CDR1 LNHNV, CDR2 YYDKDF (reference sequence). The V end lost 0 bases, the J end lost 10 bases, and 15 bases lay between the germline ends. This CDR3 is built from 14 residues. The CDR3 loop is CATSRDRGNWGQYF. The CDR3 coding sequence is TGTGCCACCAGCAGAGATCGGGGGAATTGGGGCCAGTACTTC.

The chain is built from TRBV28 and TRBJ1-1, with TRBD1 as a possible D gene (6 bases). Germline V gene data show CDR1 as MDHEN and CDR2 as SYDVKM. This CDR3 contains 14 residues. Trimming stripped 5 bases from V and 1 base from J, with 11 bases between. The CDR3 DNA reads TGTGCCAGCAGTCCTTCCAGGGGGAACACTGAAGCTTTCTTT. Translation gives CASSPSRGNTEAFF.

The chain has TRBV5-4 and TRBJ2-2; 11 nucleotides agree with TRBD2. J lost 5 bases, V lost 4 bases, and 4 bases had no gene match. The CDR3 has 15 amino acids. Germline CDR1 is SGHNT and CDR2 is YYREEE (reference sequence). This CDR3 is CASSPSGGYTGELFF. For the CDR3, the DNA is TGTGCCAGCAGCCCTAGCGGGGGGTATACCGGGGAGCTGTTTTTT.

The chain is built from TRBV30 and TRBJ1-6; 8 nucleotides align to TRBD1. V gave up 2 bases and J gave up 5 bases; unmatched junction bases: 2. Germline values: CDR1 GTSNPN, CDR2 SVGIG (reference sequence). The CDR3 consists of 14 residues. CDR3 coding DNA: TGTGCCTGGAGTAGGGGACAGGATAATTCACCCCTCCACTTT. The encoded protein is CAWSRGQDNSPLHF.

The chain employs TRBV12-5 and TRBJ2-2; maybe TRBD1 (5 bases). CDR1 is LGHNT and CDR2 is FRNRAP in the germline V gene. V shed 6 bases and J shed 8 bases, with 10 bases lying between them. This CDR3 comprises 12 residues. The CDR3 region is CASGLQAGELFF. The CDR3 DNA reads TGTGCTAGTGGCTTACAGGCAGGGGAGCTGTTTTTT.

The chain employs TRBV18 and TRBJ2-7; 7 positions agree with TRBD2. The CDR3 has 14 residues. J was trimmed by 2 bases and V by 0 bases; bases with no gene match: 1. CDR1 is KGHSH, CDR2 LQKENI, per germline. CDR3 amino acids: CASSPPAGAYEQYF. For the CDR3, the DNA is TGTGCCAGCTCACCACCGGCGGGGGCCTACGAGCAGTACTTC.

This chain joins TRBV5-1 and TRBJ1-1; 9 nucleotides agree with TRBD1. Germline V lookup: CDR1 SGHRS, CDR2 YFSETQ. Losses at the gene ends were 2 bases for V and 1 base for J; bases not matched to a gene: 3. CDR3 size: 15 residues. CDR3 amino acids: CASSLQQGANTEAFF. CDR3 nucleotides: TGCGCCAGCAGCTTACAACAGGGGGCGAACACTGAAGCTTTCTTT.

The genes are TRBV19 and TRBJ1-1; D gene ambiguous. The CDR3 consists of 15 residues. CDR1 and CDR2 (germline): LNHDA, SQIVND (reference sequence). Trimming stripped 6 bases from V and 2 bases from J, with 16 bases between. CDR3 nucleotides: TGTGCCAGTAGACTTCAGCCCCGAGGAAACACTGAAGCTTTCTTT. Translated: CASRLQPRGNTEAFF.

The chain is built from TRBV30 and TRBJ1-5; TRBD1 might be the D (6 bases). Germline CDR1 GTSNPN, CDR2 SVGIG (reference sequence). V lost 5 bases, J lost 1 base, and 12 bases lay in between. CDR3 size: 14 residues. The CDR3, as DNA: TGTGCCTGGGGGTACAGGGCCAGCAATCAGCCCCAGCATTTT. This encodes CAWGYRASNQPQHF.

The CDR3: CASSSTGNWETQYF. The CDR3 nucleotides are TGTGCCAGCAGCTCAACAGGGAACTGGGAGACCCAGTACTTC. The chain has TRBV11-2 and TRBJ2-5; possibly TRBD1 for D (6 bases). V was shortened by 4 bases and J by 5 bases, with 14 bases between the two germline ends. Germline V CDR1 and CDR2: SGHAT, FQNNGV. The CDR3 runs 14 residues.

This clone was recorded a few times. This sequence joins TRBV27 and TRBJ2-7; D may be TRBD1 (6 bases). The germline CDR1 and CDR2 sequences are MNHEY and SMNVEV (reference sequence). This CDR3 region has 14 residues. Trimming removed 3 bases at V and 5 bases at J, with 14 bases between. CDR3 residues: CASSFADSSHEQYF. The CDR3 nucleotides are TGTGCCAGCAGTTTTGCGGACAGTAGCCACGAGCAGTACTTC.

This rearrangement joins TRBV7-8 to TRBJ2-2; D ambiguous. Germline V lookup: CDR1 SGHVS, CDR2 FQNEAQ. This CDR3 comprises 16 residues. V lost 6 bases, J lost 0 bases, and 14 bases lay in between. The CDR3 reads CASSKAPQSNTGELFF. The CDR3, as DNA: TGTGCCAGCAGTAAGGCCCCACAGTCGAACACCGGGGAGCTGTTTTTT. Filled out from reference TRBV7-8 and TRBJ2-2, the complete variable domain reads GAGVSQSPRYKVAKRGQDVALRCDPISGHVSLFWYQQALGQGPEFLTYFQNEAQLDKSGLPSDRFFAERPEGSVSTLKIQRTQQEDSAVYLCASSKAPQSNTGELFFGEGSRLTVL.

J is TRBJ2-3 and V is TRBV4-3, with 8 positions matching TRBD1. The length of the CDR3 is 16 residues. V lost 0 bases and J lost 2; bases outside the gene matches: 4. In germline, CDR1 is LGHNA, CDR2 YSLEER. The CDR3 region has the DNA TGCGCCAGCAGCCAAGATCGACAGGGGCCCACAGATACGCAGTATTTT. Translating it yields CASSQDRQGPTDTQYF.

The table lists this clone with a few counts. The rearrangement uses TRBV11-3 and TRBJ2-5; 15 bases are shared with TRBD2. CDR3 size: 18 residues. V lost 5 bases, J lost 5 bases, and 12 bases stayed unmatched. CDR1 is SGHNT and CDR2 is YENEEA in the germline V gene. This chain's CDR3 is CASSPRTSGGADSETQYF. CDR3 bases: TGTGCCAGCAGCCCCCGGACTAGCGGGGGGGCTGATTCGGAGACCCAGTACTTC.

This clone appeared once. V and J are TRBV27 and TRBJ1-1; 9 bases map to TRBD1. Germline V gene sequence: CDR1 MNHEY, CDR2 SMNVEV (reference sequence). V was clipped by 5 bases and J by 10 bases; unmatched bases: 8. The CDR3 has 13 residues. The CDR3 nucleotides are TGTGCCAGCAGTCCTAACAGGGGGCTGGGAGCTTTCTTT. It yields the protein CASSPNRGLGAFF.

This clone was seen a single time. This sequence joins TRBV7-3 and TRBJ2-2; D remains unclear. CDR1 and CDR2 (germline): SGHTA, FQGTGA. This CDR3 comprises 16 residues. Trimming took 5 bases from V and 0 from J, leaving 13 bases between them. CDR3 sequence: CASSTGGPSNTGELFF. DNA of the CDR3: TGTGCCAGCAGCACCGGTGGGCCATCGAACACCGGGGAGCTGTTTTTT.

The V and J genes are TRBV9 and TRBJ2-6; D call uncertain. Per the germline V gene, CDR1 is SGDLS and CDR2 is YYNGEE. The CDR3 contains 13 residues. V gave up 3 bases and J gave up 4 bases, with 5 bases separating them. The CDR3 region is CASSGRGANVLTF. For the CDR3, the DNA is TGTGCCAGCAGCGGCCGGGGGGCCAACGTCCTGACTTTC.

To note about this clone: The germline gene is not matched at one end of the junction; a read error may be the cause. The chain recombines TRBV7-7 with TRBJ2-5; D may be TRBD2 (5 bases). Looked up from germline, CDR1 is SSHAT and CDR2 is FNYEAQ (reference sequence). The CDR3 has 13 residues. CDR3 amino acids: CASSSARGETQYF. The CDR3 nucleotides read TGTGCTAGCAGTTCCGCCCGGGGAGAGACCCAGTACTTC.

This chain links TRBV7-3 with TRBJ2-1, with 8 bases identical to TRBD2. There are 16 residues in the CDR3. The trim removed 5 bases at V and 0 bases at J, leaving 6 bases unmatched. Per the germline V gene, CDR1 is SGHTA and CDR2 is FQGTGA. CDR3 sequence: CASSAGGGASYNEQFF. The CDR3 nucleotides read TGTGCCAGCAGCGCGGGGGGCGGGGCCTCCTACAATGAGCAGTTCTTC.

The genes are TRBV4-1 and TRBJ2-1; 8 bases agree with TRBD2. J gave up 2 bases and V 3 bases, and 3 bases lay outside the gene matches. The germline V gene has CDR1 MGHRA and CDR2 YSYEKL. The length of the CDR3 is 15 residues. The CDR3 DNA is TGCGCCAGCAGCCAGTTCGGGGGGGCCTACAATGAGCAGTTCTTC. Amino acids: CASSQFGGAYNEQFF.

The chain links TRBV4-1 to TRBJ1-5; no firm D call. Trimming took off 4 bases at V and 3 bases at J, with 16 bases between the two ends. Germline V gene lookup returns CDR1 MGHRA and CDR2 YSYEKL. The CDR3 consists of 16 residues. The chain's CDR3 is CASSPRTIPPNQPQHF. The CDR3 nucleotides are TGCGCCAGCAGCCCTCGGACTATCCCCCCCAATCAGCCCCAGCATTTT.

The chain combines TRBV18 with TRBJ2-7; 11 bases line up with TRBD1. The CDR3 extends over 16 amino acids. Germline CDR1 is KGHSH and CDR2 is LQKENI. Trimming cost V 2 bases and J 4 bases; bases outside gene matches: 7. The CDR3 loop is CASSPTGTGGLYEQYF. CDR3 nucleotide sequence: TGTGCCAGCTCACCAACCGGGACAGGGGGTTTGTACGAGCAGTACTTC.

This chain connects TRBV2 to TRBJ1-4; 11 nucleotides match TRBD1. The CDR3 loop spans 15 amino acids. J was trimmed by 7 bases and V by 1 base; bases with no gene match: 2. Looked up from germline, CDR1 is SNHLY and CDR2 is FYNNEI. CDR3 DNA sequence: TGTGCCAGCAGTGAAGTAGGGACAGGGGGTGAAAAACTGTTTTTT. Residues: CASSEVGTGGEKLFF.

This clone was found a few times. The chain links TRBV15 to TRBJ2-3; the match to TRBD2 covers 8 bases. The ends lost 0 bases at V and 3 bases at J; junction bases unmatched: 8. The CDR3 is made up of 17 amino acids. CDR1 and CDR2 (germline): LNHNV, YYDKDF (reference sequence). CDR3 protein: CATSRDARLAGTDTQYF. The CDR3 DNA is TGTGCCACCAGCAGAGACGCCCGGCTAGCGGGTACAGATACGCAGTATTTT.